Listed here are 30 T cell receptor beta chains from one sample, sequenced in a study of radiotherapy plus CTLA-4 blockade in lung cancer. Assay used: immunoSEQ multiplex PCR; TCRdb lists only in-frame clones, some missing. In the table there are about 57,000 clones, 70% to 80% of which are singletons. Here the sequenced sample was peripheral blood, taken from a patient treated with radiotherapy plus ipilimumab. All receptors derive from a human donor with non-small cell lung cancer who had a complete response to radiotherapy plus ipilimumab.

This clone was picked up one time. The V call is TRBV30, the J call TRBJ2-2; 12 bases line up with TRBD1. With 5 bases clipped from V and 4 bases from J, the junction kept 5 bases outside the gene matches. Per germline, CDR1 GTSNPN and CDR2 SVGIG (reference sequence). CDR3 length equals 15 residues. The CDR3 DNA is TGTGCCTGGTGGCCGGGACAGGGGGCCACCGGGGAGCTGTTTTTT. It yields the protein CAWWPGQGATGELFF.

This clone has only a few counts. This chain connects TRBV21-1 to TRBJ1-4. TRBV21-1 is an annotated pseudogene. The CDR3 extends over 13 amino acids. DNA for the CDR3: TGTGCCTGTTCTAGAGGGGAGGCTGAAAAACTGTTTTTT. This sequence encodes CACSRGEAEKLFF.

The V and J genes are TRBV5-1 and TRBJ2-7, with TRBD2 matching over 9 bases. Germline V CDR1 and CDR2: SGHRS, YFSETQ. Trimming removed 3 bases from V and 3 bases from J; junction bases left unmatched: 4. The CDR3 covers 14 residues. In DNA, the CDR3 is TGCGCCAGCAGCTGGATAGCGGGGGACTACGAGCAGTACTTC. Protein: CASSWIAGDYEQYF.

This clone was seen a few times. This chain links TRBV29-1 with TRBJ1-1; 10 nucleotides match TRBD1. Germline CDR1 is SQVTM and CDR2 is ANQGSEA. The J segment lost 8 bases and the V segment lost 4 bases, leaving 4 bases of the junction unmatched. The CDR3 is 12 amino acids. The CDR3 region has the DNA TGCAGCGTTGCCCTGGGACAGGGGGAAGCTTTCTTT. This translates into CSVALGQGEAFF.

This clone was detected a few times. The chain employs TRBV7-2 and TRBJ1-6; D unresolved. This CDR3 contains 16 residues. Trimming left V 5 bases short and J 5 bases short, with 16 bases between. CDR1 and CDR2 (germline): SGHTA, FQGNSA. The CDR3 reads CASSPRFTLDNSPLHF. CDR3 DNA sequence: TGTGCCAGCAGCCCGCGTTTTACCCTCGATAATTCACCCCTCCACTTT.

This clone has only one observation. The V and J genes are TRBV19 and TRBJ1-2; 7 bases map to TRBD1. This CDR3 contains 14 residues. Germline CDR1 and CDR2: LNHDA and SQIVND (reference sequence). Unmatched junction bases numbered 6, after V lost 7 bases and J lost 1 base. CDR3 in amino acids: CASIGDRDNYGYTF. CDR3 bases: TGTGCCAGTATCGGCGACAGGGATAACTATGGCTACACCTTC.

The CDR3 nucleotides are TGCGCCAGCAGCTTGGAGCCAGCGGGGGGCAATGAGCAGTTCTTC. Amino acids: CASSLEPAGGNEQFF. The chain recombines TRBV5-1 with TRBJ2-1, with 9 bases lining up with TRBD2. The CDR3 loop spans 15 amino acids. Losses at the gene ends were 0 bases for V and 6 bases for J; bases not matched to a gene: 4. Germline V lookup: CDR1 SGHRS, CDR2 YFSETQ. The whole variable domain, remainder taken from reference TRBV5-1 and TRBJ2-1, is KAGVTQTPRYLIKTRGQQVTLSCSPISGHRSVSWYQQTPGQGLQFLFEYFSETQRNKGNFPGRFSGRQFSNSRSEMNVSTLELGDSALYLCASSLEPAGGNEQFFGPGTRLTVL.

The chain is built from TRBV10-2 and TRBJ2-1; TRBD2 matches at 13 bases. In germline, CDR1 is WSHSY, CDR2 SAAADI. The CDR3 contains 14 residues. V shed 6 bases and J 8 bases; nucleotides not matched to a gene: 4. CDR3 residues: CASRLAGGPYEQFF. The DNA of the CDR3 is TGCGCCAGCAGACTAGCGGGAGGGCCTTATGAGCAGTTCTTC.

Here the CDR3 reads CASSSLAAETQYF. CDR3 DNA: TGTGCCAGCTCATCCCTAGCAGCGGAGACCCAGTACTTC. The V gene is TRBV18, the J gene TRBJ2-5; weak D call: TRBD2 (5 bases). Germline-derived CDR1 and CDR2 are KGHSH and LQKENI. The CDR3 runs 13 residues. Trimming pared 5 bases from V and 5 bases from J, leaving 12 bases between.

This clone has only a few counts. The chain employs TRBV18 and TRBJ1-1, with 8 nucleotides matching TRBD1. Trimming took 1 base from V and 2 from J; bases not matched to a gene: 6. The CDR3 totals 16 residues. CDR1 KGHSH and CDR2 LQKENI come from the germline V gene. The CDR3 spells CASSPRPGQVNTEAFF. CDR3 nucleotides: TGTGCCAGCTCACCACGACCGGGACAGGTTAACACTGAAGCTTTCTTT.

V gene TRBV19 combines with J gene TRBJ2-5; 10 bases are shared with TRBD2. Germline loops: CDR1 LNHDA, CDR2 SQIVND (reference sequence). The CDR3 loop spans 15 amino acids. With V trimmed by 3 bases and J by 5 bases, 6 bases remained unmatched. The CDR3 here is CASSIGLAGVETQYF. The CDR3 DNA follows: TGTGCCAGTAGTATTGGGCTAGCGGGAGTTGAGACCCAGTACTTC.

The V call is TRBV11-2, the J call TRBJ2-5; 7 positions match TRBD1. V was pared by 3 bases and J by 3 bases, with 4 bases of the junction left unmatched. The CDR3 contains 14 residues. CDR1 and CDR2 (germline): SGHAT, FQNNGV. The CDR3 reads CASSFGDREETQYF. Written as DNA, the CDR3 is TGTGCCAGCAGCTTCGGTGACAGGGAAGAGACCCAGTACTTC.

This clone was seen just once. This chain joins TRBV5-1 and TRBJ2-7; 10 bases are a match to TRBD1. The CDR3 totals 16 residues. The trim removed 4 bases at V and 4 bases at J, leaving 11 bases unmatched. Germline values: CDR1 SGHRS, CDR2 YFSETQ. The CDR3 sequence is CASSQTLTGGAYEQYF. CDR3 DNA sequence: TGCGCCAGCAGCCAAACCCTGACAGGGGGCGCGTACGAGCAGTACTTC.

The table lists this clone with a few counts. The chain carries TRBV5-6 and TRBJ2-7; D remains unclear. Germline V CDR1 and CDR2: SGHDT, YYEEEE. V lost 1 base and J lost 2, with 10 bases in between. This CDR3 is 14 amino acids long. The CDR3 is CASSLKLSPYEQYF. The DNA for the CDR3 is TGTGCCAGCAGCTTGAAACTCTCTCCCTACGAGCAGTACTTC. Using reference TRBV5-6 and TRBJ2-7 for the parts outside the CDR3, the full variable domain is DAGVTQSPTHLIKTRGQQVTLRCSPKSGHDTVSWYQQALGQGPQFIFQYYEEEERQRGNFPDRFSGHQFPNYSSELNVNALLLGDSALYLCASSLKLSPYEQYFGPGTRLTVT.

The chain combines TRBV5-1 with TRBJ1-1, with a possible D match to TRBD1 (5 bases). Per germline, CDR1 SGHRS and CDR2 YFSETQ. Trimming removed 6 bases at V and 1 base at J, with 13 bases between. The CDR3 has 14 residues. The CDR3 reads CASTYTGGNTEAFF. The DNA for the CDR3 is TGCGCCAGCACCTACACGGGGGGGAACACTGAAGCTTTCTTT.

The V and J genes are TRBV19 and TRBJ2-3; 7 nucleotides match TRBD2. CDR3 length equals 16 residues. J lost 6 bases, V lost 1 base, and 10 bases had no gene match. Germline CDR1 and CDR2: LNHDA and SQIVND (reference sequence). The CDR3 DNA reads TGTGCCAGTAGTATAGGGCGGGGGAGAAACACGGATACGCAGTATTTT. Translation gives CASSIGRGRNTDTQYF.

This clone was seen only a few times. The rearrangement uses TRBV5-4 and TRBJ1-4; no definite D call. The CDR3 loop spans 12 amino acids. The germline V gene encodes CDR1 SGHNT and CDR2 YYREEE (reference sequence). Trimming took off 4 bases at V and 8 bases at J, with 9 bases between the two ends. The CDR3 is CASSPRVEKLFF. In DNA, the CDR3 is TGTGCCAGCAGCCCCCGTGTCGAAAAACTGTTTTTT.

The gene calls are TRBV6-1 and TRBJ2-4, with D possibly being TRBD1 (6 bases). Germline V lookup: CDR1 MNHNS, CDR2 SASEGT. V was trimmed by 6 bases and J by 1 base, leaving 10 bases between them. The CDR3 contains 14 residues. CDR3 bases: TGTGCCAGCAGGACAGGACCGGCCAAAAACATTCAGTACTTC. Translation: CASRTGPAKNIQYF.

Here the CDR3 DNA reads TGCGCCAGCAAAAAGGGGGAGCGGGGGGAAAAACTGTTTTTT. This sequence encodes CASKKGERGEKLFF. The J gene is TRBJ1-4, the V gene TRBV5-1, with a possible D match to TRBD1 (6 bases). The V gene's germline CDR1 is SGHRS and CDR2 YFSETQ. The CDR3 consists of 14 residues. The V and J ends lost 6 bases and 8 bases respectively, with 17 bases between them.

J is TRBJ1-2 and V is TRBV30; 7 bases fit TRBD1. Germline CDR1 GTSNPN, CDR2 SVGIG (reference sequence). V lost 0 bases and J lost 8; bases outside the gene matches: 6. This CDR3 contains 13 residues. CDR3 DNA: TGTGCCTGGAGTGTGAAGGGGGCGCGAGGCTACACCTTC. It encodes CAWSVKGARGYTF.

The CDR3 loop is CASSPQTGAANTEAFF. The CDR3 DNA is TGTGCCAGCAGCCCCCAGACAGGGGCGGCGAACACTGAAGCTTTCTTT. The chain joins TRBV11-3 to TRBJ1-1, with 8 positions matching TRBD1. CDR3 length equals 16 residues. Germline V gives CDR1 SGHNT, CDR2 YENEEA. Trimming at V came to 5 bases and at J to 1 base, leaving 9 bases not matched to a gene.

This chain uses TRBV4-1 with TRBJ1-2, with a tentative D call TRBD1 (6 bases). Looked up from germline, CDR1 is MGHRA and CDR2 is YSYEKL. Between the trimmed V and J ends, which lost 3 bases and 7 bases, there was a span of 15 bases. The CDR3 consists of 14 residues. CDR3 residues: CASSQIEGVVGYTF. The CDR3 coding sequence is TGCGCCAGCAGCCAGATAGAGGGGGTTGTTGGCTACACCTTC.

The chain has TRBV12-5 and TRBJ2-1; D is ambiguous. The CDR3 length is 13 residues. Trimming took 5 bases from V and 7 from J, leaving 12 bases between them. Germline CDR1 reads LGHNT; CDR2 reads FRNRAP. This CDR3 reads CASGQKRLNEQFF. The DNA for the CDR3 is TGTGCTAGTGGTCAGAAACGACTGAATGAGCAGTTCTTC.

This clone was picked up one time. The CDR3 region is CAWSTGGSETQYF. In nucleotides, the CDR3 is TGTGCCTGGAGTACAGGGGGCTCAGAGACCCAGTACTTC. The chain employs TRBV30 and TRBJ2-5; 9 bases are a match to TRBD1. V was clipped by 2 bases and J by 4 bases; unmatched bases: 2. The CDR3 loop spans 13 amino acids. Looked up from germline, CDR1 is GTSNPN and CDR2 is SVGIG (reference sequence).

This chain links TRBV6-6 with TRBJ2-5, with D perhaps TRBD1 (6 bases). The end of the DNA aligns better with TRBJ2-7, so the J call may be wrong. The CDR3 covers 14 residues. CDR1 is MNHNY, CDR2 SVGAGI, per germline (reference sequence). Written as DNA, the CDR3 is TGTGCCAGCAGTTACCAGGACAGCCACTACGAGCAGTACTTC. Amino acids: CASSYQDSHYEQYF.

Notes on this clone: Distinct nucleotide sequences in the sample also encode this CDR3. The rearrangement joins TRBV7-2 to TRBJ2-5; 7 bases match TRBD1. This CDR3 spans 13 amino acids. Germline trimming cut 5 bases from V and 3 bases from J; bases unmatched to any gene: 3. Germline CDR1 is SGHTA and CDR2 is FQGNSA. CDR3 DNA sequence: TGTGCCAGCAGCCGTGGACAGGAAGAGACCCAGTACTTC. Protein sequence: CASSRGQEETQYF. The full variable domain, its missing parts supplied by reference TRBV7-2 and TRBJ2-5, is GAGVSQSPSNKVTEKGKDVELRCDPISGHTALYWYRQSLGQGLEFLIYFQGNSAPDKSGLPSDRFSAERTGGSVSTLTIQRTQQEDSAVYLCASSRGQEETQYFGPGTRLLVL.

Only a few counts were recorded for this clone. The V call is TRBV15, the J call TRBJ1-5; D ambiguous. Trimming shortened V by 0 bases and J by 7 bases, and 4 bases separated the two germline ends. The germline gives CDR1 LNHNV, CDR2 YYDKDF (reference sequence). The CDR3 runs 12 residues. In DNA form, the CDR3 reads TGTGCCACCAGCAGAGATGAGCAGCCCCAGCATTTT. The encoded protein is CATSRDEQPQHF.

The chain uses TRBV5-1 and TRBJ2-3, with TRBD2 matching 14 bases. CDR1 is SGHRS, CDR2 YFSETQ, per germline. Trimming at V came to 4 bases and at J to 7 bases, leaving 14 bases not matched to a gene. The length of the CDR3 is 18 residues. The CDR3 nucleotides read TGCGCCAGCAGCCCAGCCGGGACTAGCGGGAGTGTAAGGAATACGCAGTATTTT. Protein sequence: CASSPAGTSGSVRNTQYF.

The rearrangement links TRBV9 to TRBJ2-2, with a possible D match to TRBD2 (5 bases). The CDR3 contains 15 residues. Trimming left V 0 bases short and J 7 bases short, with 13 bases between. Germline CDR1 is SGDLS and CDR2 is YYNGEE. This chain's CDR3 is CASSVDPGKSGELFF. The CDR3 coding sequence is TGTGCCAGCAGCGTAGATCCGGGAAAAAGCGGGGAGCTGTTTTTT.

This clone came up many times. V is TRBV18 and J is TRBJ1-2, with D maybe TRBD1 (5 bases). Germline V gene sequence: CDR1 KGHSH, CDR2 LQKENI. The CDR3 totals 14 residues. V lost 5 bases and J 0 bases, leaving 10 bases between the germline ends. The chain's CDR3 is CASSSDSSNYGYTF. The CDR3 region has the DNA TGTGCCAGCTCATCCGACAGCTCTAACTATGGCTACACCTTC. Looking up the rest from reference TRBV18 and TRBJ1-2 gives the full variable domain: NAGVMQNPRHLVRRRGQEARLRCSPMKGHSHVYWYRQLPEEGLKFMVYLQKENIIDESGMPKERFSAEFPKEGPSILRIQQVVRGDSAAYFCASSSDSSNYGYTFGSGTRLTVV.